The 14 T cell receptor beta chains in this list originate from one sample, sequenced in a study of shared clonotypes between healthy human individuals. Sequencing used immunoSEQ multiplex PCR; TCRdb keeps in-frame clones, though not all of them. Among approximately 2,300,000 clones listed, around 90% were seen once. The sequenced sample consisted of naive CD4+ T cells from PBMCs. This sample's subset: CD45RA+ positively selected. All receptors come from a man between 18 and 35 years old in good health. Some clones in this sample may be carry-over from other donors' samples.

The chain recombines TRBV21-1 with TRBJ2-4. TRBV21-1 is a documented pseudogene. This CDR3 region has 17 residues. CDR3 coding DNA: TGTGCCAGCAGCAAGAAGACCAGAATGATAGCCAAAAACATTCAGTACTTC. Protein product: CASSKKTRMIAKNIQYF.

V and J are TRBV12-5 and TRBJ2-7, with 10 bases lining up with TRBD2. After removal of 6 bases from V and 8 bases from J, the junction contained 7 bases not matched to a gene. The CDR3 runs to 13 residues. In germline, CDR1 is LGHNT, CDR2 FRNRAP. The CDR3 here is CASGPGTSAQQYF. The CDR3 bases are TGTGCTAGTGGCCCCGGGACTAGCGCGCAGCAGTACTTC. Full variable domain (outside the CDR3, taken from reference TRBV12-5 and TRBJ2-7): DARVTQTPRHKVTEMGQEVTMRCQPILGHNTVFWYRQTMMQGLELLAYFRNRAPLDDSGMPKDRFSAEMPDATLATLKIQPSEPRDSAVYFCASGPGTSAQQYFGPGTRLTVT.

The chain employs TRBV9 and TRBJ2-1, with 7 nucleotides matching TRBD2. The germline V gene encodes CDR1 SGDLS and CDR2 YYNGEE. The CDR3 length is 15 residues. The junction had 10 bases not matched to a gene; V was cut back by 2 bases and J by 8 bases. The CDR3 loop is CASSVASGGRYEQFF. The CDR3 DNA sequence: TGTGCCAGCAGCGTGGCGTCCGGGGGGAGGTATGAGCAGTTCTTC.

The rearrangement links TRBV28 to TRBJ2-1; D uncertain. Germline lookup yields CDR1 MDHEN and CDR2 SYDVKM. V was trimmed by 7 bases and J by 7 bases, leaving 8 bases between them. CDR3 size: 11 residues. CDR3 region: CASTGPNEQFF. CDR3 nucleotide sequence: TGTGCCAGCACCGGACCAAATGAGCAGTTCTTC.

The chain has TRBV7-9 and TRBJ1-1, with TRBD1 identical over 7 bases. V lost 4 bases to trimming and J lost 1 base; unmatched junction nucleotides: 3. CDR3 length: 14 amino acids. Germline CDR1 SEHNR, CDR2 FQNEAQ (reference sequence). Here the CDR3 DNA reads TGTGCCAGCAGCTCCAGGGGGGAGAACACTGAAGCTTTCTTT. It encodes CASSSRGENTEAFF.

The V and J genes are TRBV10-2 and TRBJ2-1; 9 bases are shared with TRBD2. Trimming removed 2 bases from V and 8 bases from J; junction bases left unmatched: 16. The CDR3 consists of 18 residues. CDR1 and CDR2 (germline): WSHSY, SAAADI. Written as DNA, the CDR3 is TGCGCCAGCAGTGAGCTATTCGGCGGGAGGGCCAGTATAGATGAGCAGTTCTTC. This translates into CASSELFGGRASIDEQFF.

The chain joins TRBV28 to TRBJ1-4; D is undetermined. There are 13 residues in the CDR3. Trimming removed 8 bases from V and 7 bases from J, with 14 bases in between. Germline V gene data show CDR1 as MDHEN and CDR2 as SYDVKM. DNA of the CDR3: TGTGCCAGCGGTACTACGGGAACTGAAAAACTGTTTTTT. Its translation is CASGTTGTEKLFF.

In its sample, this clone was seen once. V gene TRBV27 combines with J gene TRBJ1-6, with 7 nucleotides matching TRBD1. The V gene end was trimmed by 3 bases and the J gene end by 9 bases; junction bases not matched to a gene: 5. Per the germline V gene, CDR1 is MNHEY and CDR2 is SMNVEV (reference sequence). This CDR3 has 14 residues. In nucleotides, the CDR3 is TGTGCCAGCAGTTTGGAGGGGGCGCGTTCACCCCTCCACTTT. This encodes CASSLEGARSPLHF.

This rearrangement joins TRBV5-1 to TRBJ1-6; D is ambiguous. Germline-derived CDR1 and CDR2 are SGHRS and YFSETQ. The CDR3 sequence is 15 residues long. V lost 6 bases to trimming and J lost 8 bases, with 18 bases between them. The CDR3 nucleotides read TGCGCCAGCACCTCGTTGGGGTTAGAAGATTCACCCCTCCACTTT. Its protein product is CASTSLGLEDSPLHF.

J is TRBJ2-5 and V is TRBV2, with TRBD1 matching 9 bases. Losses at the gene ends were 1 base for V and 4 bases for J; bases not matched to a gene: 1. CDR3 size: 14 residues. The germline CDR1 and CDR2 sequences are SNHLY and FYNNEI. The DNA of the CDR3 is TGTGCCAGCAGTGAAGTGACAGGGGGAGAGACCCAGTACTTC. As protein: CASSEVTGGETQYF. The full variable domain, with the rest looked up from reference TRBV2 and TRBJ2-5, is EPEVTQTPSHQVTQMGQEVILRCVPISNHLYFYWYRQILGQKVEFLVSFYNNEISEKSEIFDDQFSVERPDGSNFTLKIRSTKLEDSAMYFCASSEVTGGETQYFGPGTRLLVL.

The V and J genes are TRBV5-1 and TRBJ2-7; 9 bases are shared with TRBD1. Germline assignment: CDR1 SGHRS and CDR2 YFSETQ. J lost 6 bases, V lost 5 bases, and 6 bases had no gene match. CDR3 length equals 13 residues. CDR3 coding DNA: TGCGCCAGCAGGGAACAGGGGGCGGTCGAGCAGTACTTC. It encodes CASREQGAVEQYF.

The V call is TRBV7-8, the J call TRBJ1-5; TRBD1 matches 10 bases. This CDR3 has 15 residues. In germline, CDR1 is SGHVS, CDR2 FQNEAQ. Trimming took 5 bases from V and 2 from J; bases not matched to a gene: 3. The CDR3 is CASSGGTGGNQPQHF. CDR3 bases: TGTGCCAGCAGCGGAGGGACAGGGGGCAATCAGCCCCAGCATTTT. Using reference TRBV7-8 and TRBJ1-5 for the parts outside the CDR3, the full variable domain is GAGVSQSPRYKVAKRGQDVALRCDPISGHVSLFWYQQALGQGPEFLTYFQNEAQLDKSGLPSDRFFAERPEGSVSTLKIQRTQQEDSAVYLCASSGGTGGNQPQHFGDGTRLSIL.

The chain recombines TRBV11-3 with TRBJ2-6, with D possibly matching TRBD2 (6 bases). The germline V gene has CDR1 SGHNT and CDR2 YENEEA. There are 15 residues in the CDR3. The V gene lost 1 base and the J gene lost 2 bases, with 6 bases spanning the gap. The CDR3 DNA reads as TGTGCCAGCAGCTTAGGGAGGGCTGGGGCCAACGTCCTGACTTTC. It codes for CASSLGRAGANVLTF.

The rearrangement joins TRBV5-1 to TRBJ1-3; tentative D call: TRBD1 (5 bases). CDR3 length equals 16 residues. Trimming removed 2 bases from V and 0 bases from J, with 12 bases in between. The germline CDR1 and CDR2 sequences are SGHRS and YFSETQ. CDR3 amino acids: CASSFGDLNSGNTIYF. In DNA form, the CDR3 reads TGCGCCAGCAGCTTCGGGGACCTTAACTCTGGAAACACCATATATTTT.